These T cell receptor beta chains were read from a single sample in a study of T cell responses to AZD1222 COVID-19 vaccine. Here immunoSEQ multiplex PCR was the method, and the copy in TCRdb shows in-frame clones only, minus some. Found here are roughly 270,000 clones, approximately 94% of them singletons; the top ten hold 0.5% to 0.7%. The sequencing used peripheral blood, collected 28 days after the second AZD1222 dose. The receptors originated from an adult who received the AZD1222 COVID-19 vaccine. Both conserved end residues are part of each CDR3. The order of the fields is CDR3 DNA, CDR3 protein, clone size, J gene, V gene, D gene. The D gene is left open where the match is weak. Clone size is given for some rows only: seen once, a few or many times, or a class if the clone is expanded.

TGTGCCAGCAGTGAAGGATTCCGAGGGAGACAAGAGACCCAGTACTTC CASSEGFRGRQETQYF . TRBJ2-5 TRBV6-1 .
TGCGCCAGCAGATCTACTAGCGGGAACTACAATGAGCAGTTCTTC CASRSTSGNYNEQFF . TRBJ2-1 TRBV4-1 TRBD2
TGTGCCAGCAGTGGCGGGGCCAACGTCCTGACTTTC CASSGGANVLTF . TRBJ2-6 TRBV6-2/TRBV6-3 .
TGTGCCACCAGCAGAGATGTCGGCGGGGCCTCCTACGAGCAGTACTTC CATSRDVGGASYEQYF . TRBJ2-7 TRBV15 .
TGTGCCAGCAGTGTGGCCCGTGTAGATACGCAGTATTTT CASSVARVDTQYF . TRBJ2-3 TRBV2 .
TGTGCCAGCACCGAAGGTGCAACAAATAATTCACCCCTCCACTTT CASTEGATNNSPLHF . TRBJ1-6 TRBV2 .
TGTGCCAGCAGTTCTGACACGGTCGTTGTTAATTCACCCCTCCACTTT CASSSDTVVVNSPLHF . TRBJ1-6 TRBV6-5 .
TGTGCCAGTAGTATTCAGGACACTGAACCCTACGAGCAGTACTTC CASSIQDTEPYEQYF . TRBJ2-7 TRBV19 .
TGTGCCAGCAGCTTAGATAGAGCGGGTAGCACAGATACGCAGTATTTT CASSLDRAGSTDTQYF . TRBJ2-3 TRBV7-8 .
TGTGCCAGCAGCGGTGGGGCTTTCCGGACTGAAGCTTTCTTT CASSGGAFRTEAFF . TRBJ1-1 TRBV9 .
TGTGCCAGCAGCGTTTGGGACGGAGGCTCTGGGGCCAACGTCCTGACTTTC CASSVWDGGSGANVLTF . TRBJ2-6 TRBV9 .
TGTGCCAGTAGTATTCGGGGACAGCCGAACACTGAAGCTTTCTTT CASSIRGQPNTEAFF . TRBJ1-1 TRBV19 TRBD1
TGTGCCAGTAGTCGGCGCTTGGGGGGGGCGGATGGCTACACCTTC CASSRRLGGADGYTF . TRBJ1-2 TRBV19 .
TGTGCCAGCAACCTCGGGGGGGCATTGAAGAACACTGAAGCTTTCTTT CASNLGGALKNTEAFF . TRBJ1-1 TRBV5-4 .
TGTGCCAGCAGTACCCAGGATCGAGAGACCCAGTACTTC CASSTQDRETQYF once TRBJ2-5 TRBV25-1 .
TGTGCCAGCAGCCCCGGGGGCGGGGGGGATAATTCACCCCTCCACTTT CASSPGGGGDNSPLHF . TRBJ1-6 TRBV7-9 .
TGTGCCACCAGCAGAGATCCGACTAGCGGGGGTGATACGCAGTATTTT CATSRDPTSGGDTQYF . TRBJ2-3 TRBV15 TRBD2
TGTGCCTGCACCCCTCGGAACTACGAGCAGTACTTC CACTPRNYEQYF . TRBJ2-7 TRBV30 .
TGTGCCAGAGCCTCCGGCCCTAACTATGGCTACACCTTC CARASGPNYGYTF . TRBJ1-2 TRBV28 .
TGTGCCAGCACACGGGACAGCCGTAACACCATATATTTT CASTRDSRNTIYF . TRBJ1-3 TRBV11-2 TRBD1
TGTGCCAGCAGAGGACAGCTCTATGGCTACACCTTC CASRGQLYGYTF . TRBJ1-2 TRBV5-8 .
TGTGCCAGCAGCACAGACCGATACGAGCACGAGCAGTACTTC CASSTDRYEHEQYF . TRBJ2-7 TRBV7-4 .
TGTGCCAGCAGTCACATTAATGAAAAACTGTTTTTT CASSHINEKLFF . TRBJ1-4 TRBV6-5 .
TGTGCCAGCAGCTTAGGGGGGAGCTATGGCTACACCTTC CASSLGGSYGYTF . TRBJ1-2 TRBV7-3 .
TGTGCCAGCAGTCTGTCTGGGTACGAGCAGTACTTC CASSLSGYEQYF . TRBJ2-7 TRBV28 .
TGTGCCAGCAGTGAAGTTGGGGAAAACGGTGGCTACACCTTC CASSEVGENGGYTF . TRBJ1-2 TRBV6-1 .
TGTGCCAGCAGTGAAGCGTGGGGCAGTTACTATCAGCCCCAGCATTTT CASSEAWGSYYQPQHF . TRBJ1-5 TRBV6-1 .
TGTGCCAGCAGCGTCGGACTAGCGGGAGGTCCCACCGGGGAGCTGTTTTTT CASSVGLAGGPTGELFF . TRBJ2-2 TRBV7-2 TRBD2
TGTGCCAGCAGCGGGGACAGGGTGGGACAGCCCCAGCATTTT CASSGDRVGQPQHF . TRBJ1-5 TRBV2 TRBD1
TGCGCCAGCAGCTTGGCTAGCGGGGGTAACACCGGGGAGCTGTTTTTT CASSLASGGNTGELFF . TRBJ2-2 TRBV5-1 TRBD2
TGTGCCAGCAGTGTCCCCACAGGGGGGAAAACTGAAGCTTTCTTT CASSVPTGGKTEAFF . TRBJ1-1 TRBV28 TRBD1
TGTGCCAGCAGCTCAGTCACGAACACTGAAGCTTTCTTT CASSSVTNTEAFF . TRBJ1-1 TRBV3-1/TRBV3-2 .
TGTGCCAGCAGCGTAGTAGGGACTATCAATGAGCAGTTCTTC CASSVVGTINEQFF . TRBJ2-1 TRBV9 TRBD2
TGTGCCAGCAGCTTCGGGGGGAGGGACACCGGGGAGCTGTTTTTT CASSFGGRDTGELFF . TRBJ2-2 TRBV5-5 TRBD2
TGTGCCAGCACCCTAGGGGAAAACTATGGCTACACCTTC CASTLGENYGYTF . TRBJ1-2 TRBV28 .
TGTGCCAGCAGTGACGGGGGGAGAAGTTCACCCCTCCACTTT CASSDGGRSSPLHF . TRBJ1-6 TRBV2 .
TGTGCCTGGAGTGTACCGGGGGGGTATGAAAAACTGTTTTTT CAWSVPGGYEKLFF . TRBJ1-4 TRBV30 .
TGTGCCAGCAGCAGTCCCCTGACGTCGACTAATGAAAAACTGTTTTTT CASSSPLTSTNEKLFF . TRBJ1-4 TRBV11-2 .
TGTGCCAGCAGTGTTGGGGAGACCCAGTACTTC CASSVGETQYF . TRBJ2-5 TRBV25-1 .
TGTGCCAGCAGGACCAGGGGGTTCTCCTACGAGCAGTACTTC CASRTRGFSYEQYF . TRBJ2-7 TRBV28 TRBD1
TGTGCCAGCAGTTTGTACAGGGACGAGCAGTACTTC CASSLYRDEQYF few TRBJ2-7 TRBV12-3/TRBV12-4 .
TGTGCCAGCAGCTTAGAAGTAGGGCAGGGAAGACAGTTCTTC CASSLEVGQGRQFF . TRBJ2-1 TRBV7-2 .
TGTGCCAGCAGTTTACGACAGGGGGGGCAGCCCCAGCATTTT CASSLRQGGQPQHF . TRBJ1-5 TRBV6-5 TRBD1
TGTGCCAGCAGCCAAGAATTCCTTGAGGACCGAACGTCAGATACGCAGTATTTT CASSQEFLEDRTSDTQYF . TRBJ2-3 TRBV3-1/TRBV3-2 .
TGTGCCAGCAGCGAGGACCCCCGAACCTACAATGAGCAGTTCTTC CASSEDPRTYNEQFF once TRBJ2-1 TRBV9 .
TGTGCCAGCAGCGTAAGACAGATGCACAATGAGCAGTTCTTC CASSVRQMHNEQFF . TRBJ2-1 TRBV6-5 .
TGTGCCAGCAGCGTAAAGAACACCGGGGAGCTGTTTTTT CASSVKNTGELFF . TRBJ2-2 TRBV9 .
TGCGCCAGCAGCCTTGCCCCGACAGTGTCCGGGGCCAACGTCCTGACTTTC CASSLAPTVSGANVLTF . TRBJ2-6 TRBV4-1 .
TGTGCCACCAGGCGGGAGATGAGCTCTGGAAACACCATATATTTT CATRREMSSGNTIYF . TRBJ1-3 TRBV24-1 .
TGTGCCAGCAGTTTAGAGACCTATGGCTACACCTTC CASSLETYGYTF . TRBJ1-2 TRBV28 .
TGTGCCAGTAGATCCCTCGGGGGCGGTGAAAAACTGTTTTTT CASRSLGGGEKLFF . TRBJ1-4 TRBV19 .
TGTGCCAGCAGCCGTTGGGGCAGCGGGGGCACAGATACGCAGTATTTT CASSRWGSGGTDTQYF . TRBJ2-3 TRBV3-1/TRBV3-2 TRBD2
TGTGCCAGCAGCGTGTCAGGGGCTCGGAGCTCTGGAAACACCATATATTTT CASSVSGARSSGNTIYF . TRBJ1-3 TRBV9 .